Only one count was recorded for the clone carrying this T cell receptor beta chain. This specimen comes from a study of T cell changes during pregnancy in multiple sclerosis. The V and J ends lost 2 bases and 5 bases, in that order; junction bases with no gene match: 5. This CDR3 contains 16 residues. Per germline, CDR1 SGHTA and CDR2 FQGNSA. Here immunoSEQ multiplex PCR was the method, and the copy in TCRdb shows in-frame clones only, minus some. In the table there are around 45,000 clones, 91% of which are singletons. The sequence came from a female donor in good health, enrolled as a control in a pregnancy study. V usage is TRBV7-2 and J usage is TRBJ2-2, with 10 bases matching TRBD2. Source: CD4+ T cells from peripheral blood mononuclear cells, taken in the second trimester of pregnancy. The CDR3 sequence is CASSLRPSGRTGELFF. CDR3 DNA sequence: TGTGCCAGCAGCTTACGACCTAGCGGGAGAACCGGGGAGCTGTTTTTT.